Following are 5 T cell receptor beta chains from one sample sequenced in a study of blood T cell repertoires in COVID-19. Using immunoSEQ multiplex PCR, the repertoire was profiled, and TCRdb retains in-frame clones only, with some absent. In the table there are approximately 380,000 clones, just over 90% of which are singletons. Specimen: PBMCs or T cells enriched from blood (not recorded which). These receptors came from a woman aged 35 to 49 who had been exposed to COVID-19.

The chain uses TRBV19 and TRBJ1-5, with D possibly matching TRBD1 (6 bases). The germline CDR1 and CDR2 sequences are LNHDA and SQIVND (reference sequence). The CDR3 has 16 amino acids. V was pared by 8 bases and J by 4 bases, with 21 bases between. The CDR3 sequence: CASLMGASEVNQPQHF. CDR3 coding DNA: TGTGCCAGTTTGATGGGGGCCAGTGAAGTTAATCAGCCCCAGCATTTT.

This clone appeared a few times. The CDR3 loop is CASSPNPPGVNGELFF. CDR3 DNA: TGTGCCAGCAGCCCCAACCCTCCAGGGGTGAACGGGGAGCTGTTTTTT. The genes are TRBV5-4 and TRBJ2-2; a weak D match, TRBD1 (6 bases). There are 16 residues in the CDR3. Germline loops: CDR1 SGHNT, CDR2 YYREEE (reference sequence). Trimming shortened V by 4 bases and J by 7 bases, and 20 bases separated the two germline ends. Using reference TRBV5-4 and TRBJ2-2 for the parts outside the CDR3, the full variable domain is ETGVTQSPTHLIKTRGQQVTLRCSSQSGHNTVSWYQQALGQGPQFIFQYYREEENGRGNFPPRFSGLQFPNYSSELNVNALELDDSALYLCASSPNPPGVNGELFFGEGSRLTVL.

The rearrangement links TRBV6-2 or TRBV6-3 to TRBJ1-2; D is undetermined. The CDR3 length is 13 residues. Germline-derived CDR1 and CDR2 are MNHEY and SVGEGT. V was shortened by 5 bases and J by 4 bases, with 11 bases between the two germline ends. This CDR3 is CASSPLQVYGYTF. The DNA for the CDR3 is TGTGCCAGCAGTCCACTACAAGTCTATGGCTACACCTTC.

Only one count was recorded for this clone. J is TRBJ1-3 and V is TRBV30, with TRBD1 matching over 8 bases. The germline V gene encodes CDR1 GTSNPN and CDR2 SVGIG (reference sequence). The CDR3 is made up of 15 amino acids. The V segment lost 0 bases and the J segment 2 bases; nucleotides outside the gene matches: 3. CDR3 in DNA: TGTGCCTGGAGTGTTACAGGGGGGCCTGGAAACACCATATATTTT. It yields the protein CAWSVTGGPGNTIYF.

The CDR3 loop is CASAGTAEDYEQYF. CDR3 sequence (DNA): TGTGCCAGCGCAGGGACAGCGGAAGACTACGAGCAGTACTTC. The J gene is TRBJ2-7, the V gene TRBV18, with TRBD1 identical over 7 bases. Germline V CDR1 and CDR2: KGHSH, LQKENI. The CDR3 is 14 residues long. The junction had 10 bases not matched to a gene; V was cut back by 8 bases and J by 3 bases.